This TCR beta chain was documented in a study of blood T cell repertoires in COVID-19 (TCRdb year 2020). Study-level background: Samples covering the acute and convalescent phases of COVID-19 were provided by collaborators in the United States, Italy and Spain. Samples were obtained from the ongoing ImmuneRACE study (first 160 participants) and from about 1,300 subjects provided by 6 global collaborators. The dataset comprised deeply sampled blood TCRbeta repertoires from subjects exposed to, actively infected with, or recovered from COVID-19. The repertoires were made available in a free public database intended to serve as a resource for research on the immune response to SARS-CoV-2. HLA class I and class II types, where available, came from metadata supplied by the sample provider rather than from assay-based typing. The prospective study material was composed of cDNA or gDNA derived from T cells, B-cell-depleted T cells, or PBMCs. Nearly every sample came with metadata listing a de-identified subject ID, COVID-19 status, age in years and sex.

Regarding this clone: The antigen it recognizes is unknown. There are no base qualities to consult, and no much larger clone falls within one base.

TCRbeta CDR3 regions were amplified from genomic DNA by means of the immunoSEQ Assay, a bias-controlled multiplex PCR. For the original study's pipeline: Within the assay, amplification of reference gene primers was used to estimate how many nucleated cells each sample contained. To quantify the absolute abundance of each unique TCRbeta CDR3 rearrangement, sequence reads were collapsed and filtered. For each sample, productive Simpson clonality was calculated by taking the square root of Simpson's diversity index across productive rearrangements. TCRdb carries this immuneACCESS record with in-frame sequences only. Its versions omit some clonotypes, under half of them owing to an unresolved V gene in the studies checked, with the rest unexplained. V, J and clone size are those of that table, while D and trimming were read from the DNA. Recorded for this sample are 50,000 or so clones; around 86% of them occurred a single time. Around 15% of the sample comes from the top ten.

What the study reported, not specific to this receptor: The amount of clinical and demographic metadata varied by source and participant and was provided uncurated.

Each collaborating institution followed its own protocols to collect whole blood in K2EDTA tubes. For TCRbeta analysis, collaborators shipped samples in one of three forms: frozen whole blood, isolated PBMCs, or DNA extracted from either of those sample types. CDR1 and CDR2, per the germline V gene, are KGHDR and SFDVKD. The cysteine opens and the phenylalanine closes a CDR3 of 16 amino acids. Left in the record is the CDR3 DNA by itself, 48 bases read in frame from the first base. V lost 4 bases and J lost 6 bases, and the count of bases not matched to a germline gene is 13. The specimen was peripheral blood. This TCR derives from a man aged 65 to 85 with acute or convalescent COVID-19. Recombination joined TRBV24-1 with TRBJ2-7; TRBD2 aligns with 8 central bases. The DNA sequence is TGTGCCACCAGTGAAGCTGAAGCGGGAGAATCTCTCGAGCAGTACTTC. Translated, it reads CATSEAEAGESLEQYF.